Included here is one T cell receptor beta chain sequence, with context. Its cognate antigen is unknown. Cultured CD4+ T cell DNA underwent sequencing with the Oncomine TCR Beta short-read assay. TCRdb passed the PCR reads through MiXCR, listing each CDR3 protein once. The sample yields under 4,000 distinct CDR3 sequences, around 21% seen once. These data are taken from a study of vaccination and CD4 T cells after COVID-19. Looking at the study overall: Nasal swab PCR detected SARS-CoV-2 in convalescent patients; 9 or 10 had mild disease, one severe. Culture controls were given either a CEFX pool, an HIV-1 Nef pool, or no peptide. Convalescent cases consisted of six males and four females, of whom two were Hispanic.

Treatment in this sample: approximately 10-day PBMC culture with coronavirus spike peptide pools or control peptides (ViraFEST assay). Half the medium was replaced with fresh IL-2 medium on days 3 and 7. Trimming shortened V by 8 bases and J by 15 bases, and 15 bases separated the two germline ends. This CDR3 is 10 amino acids long. The TCR originated in a human donor who had recovered from COVID-19. What was sequenced was CD4+ T cells from blood, cultured in vitro. This chain connects TRBV5-3 to TRBJ2-1, with D unresolved. TRBV5-3 is reported as an ORF; its role is uncertain. The CDR3 reads CARSHHPTFF. CDR3 DNA sequence: TGTGCCAGGTCCCATCATCCCACGTTCTTC.